The entry below describes one T cell receptor beta chain. These data belong to a study of regulatory T cells in long-lasting Graves disease. V lost 6 bases to trimming and J lost 3 bases, with 14 bases between them. CDR1 and CDR2 from the germline V gene are DFQATT and SNEGSKA (reference sequence). The CDR3 has 14 amino acids. Described time point: newly diagnosed GD, antithyroid drugs for less than 3 months. PBMC RNA was the source of the TCR library. Building of the TCR beta libraries involved iRepertoire HTBI primers and Arm-PCR of CDR3 regions. Via MiXCR, TCRdb re-called the multiplex PCR reads, giving one row per CDR3 protein. The sample records about 560,000 distinct CDR3 sequences, around 16% being singletons. A further study also used this sample, focusing on T cells in Graves' hyperthyroidism and ophthalmopathy.

The rearrangement links TRBV20-1 to TRBJ2-2; D may correspond to TRBD1 or TRBD2 (7 bases each). This receptor was obtained from a young man with Graves disease. The specimen comprised peripheral blood mononuclear cells (PBMCs), sampled at new diagnosis, from a patient treated with antithyroid drugs. The DNA for the CDR3 is TGCAGTGCAGGGGGCGGGAGCCACACCGGGGAGCTGTTTTTT. Its translation is CSAGGGSHTGELFF.